A selection of T cell receptor beta chains follows, all from one sample in a study of shared clonotypes between healthy human individuals. Produced via immunoSEQ multiplex PCR; TCRdb's table is partial and in-frame only. This table has approximately 2.1 million clones, 85% to 95% appearing once. Sequencing was done on a sample of naive CD4+ T cells from PBMCs. The receptors were sampled from a man aged 18 to 35 in good health. Some clones in this sample may be carry-over from other donors' samples. Each CDR3 is given with its conserved first and last residue. The D gene is left open where the match is weak. Clone sizes are given selectively: once, few, many, or a class where the clone is expanded.

j_call v_call clone_size d_call cdr3_nt cdr3_aa
TRBJ2-1 TRBV5-1 - - TGCGCCAGCAGCGTGAACCTTATTTACAATGAGCAGTTCTTC CASSVNLIYNEQFF
TRBJ1-2 TRBV10-3 once TRBD1 TGTGCCATCACCGCGAGGACAGGGGGAAATAATTGGGTTGGCTACACCTTC CAITARTGGNNWVGYTF
TRBJ1-1 TRBV5-4 - TRBD1 TGTGCCAGCAGCGCCGGGGACAGAGGTCACACTGAAGCTTTCTTT CASSAGDRGHTEAFF
TRBJ2-2 TRBV4-1 - - TGCGCTAGCAGCCCACCCCCGGGGGCCGGGGAGCTGTTTTTT CASSPPPGAGELFF
TRBJ2-3 TRBV25-1 - - TGTGCCAGCAGTGAATCCGGGGTCCGGGGGACGCAGTATTTT CASSESGVRGTQYF
TRBJ2-5 TRBV7-7 - - TGTGCCAGCAGCTCCAGTGGTAGCCGAGAGACCCAGTACTTC CASSSSGSRETQYF
TRBJ2-5 TRBV28 - TRBD1 TGTGCCAGCAGTTTGGGCAGGGGGCTGGAAATGGAGACCCAGTACTTC CASSLGRGLEMETQYF
TRBJ1-4 TRBV23-1 - TRBD1 TGCGCCAGCAGTCGGAGGAGGGACAGCGAAAAACTGTTTTTT CASSRRRDSEKLFF
TRBJ2-7 TRBV18 - TRBD1 TGTGCCAGCTCCCGGATGACAGGGCGGATCGTGGAGCAGTACTTC CASSRMTGRIVEQYF
TRBJ2-7 TRBV5-6 - - TGTGCCAGCAGCCCGAGGGGGGACTTTTACTACGAGCAGTACTTC CASSPRGDFYYEQYF
TRBJ1-5 TRBV28 once TRBD1 TGTGCCAGCAGTTTCTTCGGGACAGGGGGAAGCAATCAGCCCCAGCATTTT CASSFFGTGGSNQPQHF
TRBJ1-1 TRBV20-1 few - TGCAGTGCTAGACGGGACACTGAAGCTTTCTTT CSARRDTEAFF
TRBJ2-7 TRBV7-6 - - TGTGCCAGCAGCCCCCGGGTCCCCAGGGGACCCAACTCCTACGAGCAGTACTTC CASSPRVPRGPNSYEQYF
TRBJ1-1 TRBV7-9 - TRBD1 TGTGCCAGCAGCTTACTAGGGGGCGCAGGTGAAGCTTTCTTT CASSLLGGAGEAFF
TRBJ2-3 TRBV9 - - TGTGCCAGCAGTCTCCGCTACCTCACAGATACGCAGTATTTT CASSLRYLTDTQYF
TRBJ1-1 TRBV18 - - TGTGCCAGCTCACCACAGAAGAACACTGAAGCTTTCTTT CASSPQKNTEAFF
TRBJ2-7 TRBV6-6 - TRBD1 TGTGCCAGCAGTTACTCGACTCTACAGGGGGCGAACGAGCAGTACTTC CASSYSTLQGANEQYF
TRBJ2-7 TRBV5-1 - TRBD2 TGCGCCAGCAGCTTGGCCGGCCCTCCAGCGGGAGAGCAGTACTTC CASSLAGPPAGEQYF
TRBJ2-1 TRBV11-2 - - TGTGCCAGCAGCCCCAGGGGAGGGAATGAGCAGTTCTTC CASSPRGGNEQFF
TRBJ1-1 TRBV4-2 - TRBD1 TGTGCCAGCAGCCGCCTACAGGGGGCGAACACTGAAGCTTTCTTT CASSRLQGANTEAFF
TRBJ1-1 TRBV7-8 few - TGTGCCAGCAGCTTCGGATCAGGTGTCGCTGAAGCTTTCTTT CASSFGSGVAEAFF